This T cell receptor beta chain was captured by sequencing in a study of identical twins. The V end was cut by 4 bases, the J end by 12 bases, with 17 bases between. This CDR3 is built from 13 residues. CDR1 is SGHRS, CDR2 YFSETQ, per germline. MiXCR, applied by TCRdb to the 5' RACE reads, yields one record per CDR3 protein. Of 1,800,000 or so distinct CDR3 sequences listed, under 35% are singletons. The sequence derives from a newborn girl in good health. The source material was cord blood. The chain recombines TRBV5-1 with TRBJ2-1; D possibly matches TRBD1 or TRBD2 (5 bases each). CDR3 loop: CASSIGDLYGQFF. The CDR3 nucleotides read TGCGCCAGCAGCATCGGGGACCTCTATGGGCAGTTCTTC.